This TCR beta chain emerged from a study of cytomegalovirus exposure and HLA in healthy donors. This CDR3 has 16 amino acids. Germline V gene sequence: CDR1 SGHVS, CDR2 FNYEAQ. The V end lost 0 bases, the J end lost 10 bases, and 16 bases lay between the germline ends. The PCR employed 60 Vbeta primers together with 13 Jbeta primers. Clones were read by immunoSEQ multiplex PCR, and TCRdb kept only the in-frame ones, dropping some. The table has around 110,000 clones, about 74% seen once. V and J are TRBV7-6 and TRBJ1-6; perhaps TRBD1 as D (6 bases). The sample was PBMCs. The receptor comes from a woman in her forties in good health and CMV-seropositive. CDR3 bases: TGTGCCAGCAGCTTAGCCTCACAGGGACGGGGCTCACCCCTCCACTTT. Protein product: CASSLASQGRGSPLHF.